The 3 T cell receptor beta chains listed next were all sequenced from one sample in a study of shared clonotypes between healthy human individuals. The data were produced by immunoSEQ multiplex PCR, yet TCRdb's version contains in-frame clones alone and is incomplete. This sample has approximately 980,000 clones, with less than 85% found just once. The sample taken for sequencing was memory CD4+ T cells sorted from blood. Sample subset: CD45RA-negative fraction. The receptors come from a man between 18 and 35 years old in good health.

The count of this clone is one. The chain combines TRBV4-3 with TRBJ2-3, with 11 positions matching TRBD2. The CDR3 runs to 15 residues. After removal of 4 bases from V and 2 bases from J, the junction contained 2 bases not matched to a gene. Germline CDR1 LGHNA, CDR2 YSLEER. The CDR3 loop is CASSPLAGATDTQYF. The CDR3 coding sequence is TGCGCCAGCAGCCCACTAGCGGGGGCCACAGATACGCAGTATTTT.

This clone showed up just a few times. This chain joins TRBV18 and TRBJ1-4, with 9 positions matching TRBD1. Germline V lookup: CDR1 KGHSH, CDR2 LQKENI. The CDR3 has 15 amino acids. V lost 3 bases to trimming and J lost 3 bases; unmatched junction nucleotides: 2. The CDR3 loop reads CASSPWTGANEKLFF. The DNA for the CDR3 is TGTGCCAGCTCACCGTGGACAGGGGCTAATGAAAAACTGTTTTTT. Drawing the rest from reference TRBV18 and TRBJ1-4, the complete variable domain is NAGVMQNPRHLVRRRGQEARLRCSPMKGHSHVYWYRQLPEEGLKFMVYLQKENIIDESGMPKERFSAEFPKEGPSILRIQQVVRGDSAAYFCASSPWTGANEKLFFGSGTQLSVL.

The CDR3 DNA reads TGTGCCAGCAGCTTTACTAGCGGGTTAAGAAGCGAGCAGTACTTC. This encodes CASSFTSGLRSEQYF. The rearrangement uses TRBV11-1 and TRBJ2-7; TRBD2 matches 9 bases. CDR3 length: 15 amino acids. Germline V lookup: CDR1 SGHAT, CDR2 FQDESV (reference sequence). Trimming cost V 3 bases and J 6 bases; bases outside gene matches: 9.